The source of this TCR beta chain is a study of chemoradiotherapy in HPV16-positive cancers. Over chemoradiotherapy, repertoires were sampled more than once. Only in-frame clones appear in the TCRdb table, and some are missing; sequencing was by immunoSEQ multiplex PCR. The data show under 40,000 clones, 89% seen once. Germline CDR1 SQVTM, CDR2 ANQGSEA. The CDR3 has 15 amino acids. V lost 0 bases to trimming and J lost 4 bases; unmatched junction nucleotides: 4. The sample consisted of blood, taken from a patient who underwent chemoradiotherapy. This sequence originates from a human donor with HPV-associated anogenital cancer. The chain uses TRBV29-1 and TRBJ2-3, with 10 positions matching TRBD2. The CDR3 region has the DNA TGCAGCGTTGAAGACGAGCGGGGGGGCCCAGATACGCAGTATTTT. This gives the protein CSVEDERGGPDTQYF.